Below, 7 T cell receptor beta chains from the same sample are listed, as sequenced in a study of shared clonotypes between healthy human individuals. Here immunoSEQ multiplex PCR was the method, and the copy in TCRdb shows in-frame clones only, minus some. The repertoire consists of more than 2,000,000 clones, with about 92% occurring once and the leading ten covering 0.11% to 0.15%. Sequenced: naive CD4+ T cells sorted from blood. Noted subset: CD45RA+ positively selected. The receptors here all came from a man younger than 30 in good health.

This sequence joins TRBV10-3 and TRBJ1-4, with D possibly TRBD1 on 6 matching bases. CDR3 length: 13 amino acids. V was trimmed by 10 bases and J by 6 bases, leaving 15 bases between them. Germline V CDR1 and CDR2: ENHRY, SYGVKD. The CDR3 nucleotides read TGTGCCACCACCTACAGGGAGGATGAAAAACTGTTTTTT. Translating it yields CATTYREDEKLFF.

The chain has TRBV10-1 and TRBJ1-4; no clear D. Germline lookup yields CDR1 WNHNN and CDR2 SYGVQD (reference sequence). This CDR3 has 14 amino acids. The V gene lost 4 bases and the J gene lost 7 bases, with 13 bases spanning the gap. CDR3 nucleotide sequence: TGCGCCAGCAGTGGCGGGCCCGGCGGTGAAAAACTGTTTTTT. Translated: CASSGGPGGEKLFF.

The table lists this clone with a count of one. The chain joins TRBV11-2 to TRBJ2-5; 8 positions match TRBD2. V dropped 8 bases and J dropped 4; count of bases not matched to a gene: 6. CDR1 and CDR2 (germline): SGHAT, FQNNGV. The CDR3 length is 13 residues. CDR3 sequence reads: CASRGGGAETQYF. CDR3 DNA sequence: TGTGCCAGCCGGGGGGGCGGGGCAGAGACCCAGTACTTC.

The chain is built from TRBV11-2 and TRBJ2-3; 9 bases map to TRBD1. Germline CDR1 and CDR2: SGHAT and FQNNGV. After removal of 4 bases from V and 4 bases from J, the junction contained 6 bases not matched to a gene. The CDR3 has 15 amino acids. CDR3 DNA: TGTGCCAGCAGCTCACAGGGGGCGAGAGCAGATACGCAGTATTTT. Encoded protein: CASSSQGARADTQYF.

The chain combines TRBV18 with TRBJ1-5, with 9 nucleotides matching TRBD1. V lost 3 bases, J lost 7 bases, and 4 bases stayed unmatched. The CDR3 loop spans 14 amino acids. Germline loops: CDR1 KGHSH, CDR2 LQKENI. CDR3: CASSPGQGVQPQHF. In DNA form, the CDR3 reads TGTGCCAGCTCACCGGGACAGGGTGTCCAGCCCCAGCATTTT.

This chain links TRBV5-4 with TRBJ2-2; possibly TRBD2 for D (6 bases). Germline V gene data show CDR1 as SGHNT and CDR2 as YYREEE (reference sequence). The CDR3 spans 17 residues. The germline V and J ends were trimmed by 6 bases and 0 bases, with 18 bases remaining between them. The DNA for the CDR3 is TGTGCCAGCACCTCGAGGGGAGGACTTTCGAACACCGGGGAGCTGTTTTTT. Its protein product is CASTSRGGLSNTGELFF.

V gene TRBV6-5 combines with J gene TRBJ1-2; no reliable D call. This CDR3 has 15 residues. The ends were cut back, 4 bases at V and 2 bases at J, with 14 bases in the middle. Germline V gene data show CDR1 as MNHEY and CDR2 as SVGAGI. The CDR3 sequence is CASSSRSSLNYGYTF. CDR3 bases: TGTGCCAGCAGTTCACGATCCTCCCTGAACTATGGCTACACCTTC.